The 13 T cell receptor beta chains reported below all come from one sample, sequenced in a study of shared clonotypes between healthy human individuals. The protocol was immunoSEQ multiplex PCR, while the TCRdb copy is restricted to in-frame clones and leaves out a portion. In the table there are 2 million to 2.5 million clones, 93% of which are singletons. The sequenced sample was naive CD4+ T cells from PBMCs. Subset of the sample: CD45RA+ positively selected. These receptor sequences come from a man younger than 30 in good health. Some clones in this sample may be carry-over from other donors' samples.

This clone came up a few times. V usage is TRBV19 and J usage is TRBJ1-1; a possible D gene is TRBD1 (6 bases). Trimming pared 4 bases from V and 0 bases from J, leaving 9 bases between. Germline CDR1 reads LNHDA; CDR2 reads SQIVND (reference sequence). The CDR3 contains 14 residues. The CDR3 protein is CASSSSGVNTEAFF. CDR3 DNA: TGTGCCAGTAGTAGTTCAGGGGTGAACACTGAAGCTTTCTTT.

This chain connects TRBV7-3 to TRBJ2-6; D gene unclear. CDR3 length: 16 residues. V lost 3 bases, J lost 2 bases, and 11 bases lay in between. Germline lookup yields CDR1 SGHTA and CDR2 FQGTGA. The CDR3 protein is CASSFPGRTGANVLTF. The DNA for the CDR3 is TGTGCCAGCAGCTTCCCTGGTCGGACTGGGGCCAACGTCCTGACTTTC.

The chain is built from TRBV6-6 and TRBJ2-7; D is undetermined. Germline V gene lookup returns CDR1 MNHNY and CDR2 SVGAGI (reference sequence). The CDR3 spans 13 residues. Between the trimmed V and J ends, which lost 2 bases and 2 bases, there was a span of 7 bases. The CDR3 bases are TGTGCCAGCAGTTACCTAGAGACCTACGAGCAGTACTTC. Its translation is CASSYLETYEQYF.

The chain links TRBV7-3 to TRBJ2-1, with a weak D call TRBD1 (6 bases). V gave up 4 bases and J gave up 13 bases, with 14 bases separating them. There are 12 residues in the CDR3. Germline V lookup: CDR1 SGHTA, CDR2 FQGTGA. CDR3 DNA sequence: TGTGCCAGCAGCTACGCACAGGGTCTACAGTTCTTC. It yields the protein CASSYAQGLQFF.

This chain links TRBV27 with TRBJ2-7; D may correspond to TRBD1 or TRBD2 (5 bases each). Germline CDR1 and CDR2: MNHEY and SMNVEV (reference sequence). This CDR3 is 14 amino acids long. V was pared by 4 bases and J by 3 bases, with 13 bases between. The CDR3 region has the DNA TGTGCCAGCAGTTATGGGGTTGGGGGCTACGAGCAGTACTTC. Protein product: CASSYGVGGYEQYF.

This clone was counted only a few times. V gene TRBV5-1 combines with J gene TRBJ1-1; possibly TRBD1 for D (6 bases). Trimming left V 5 bases short and J 0 bases short, with 14 bases between. CDR1 is SGHRS and CDR2 is YFSETQ in the germline V gene. This CDR3 contains 15 residues. The CDR3 here is CASSLTGTLNTEAFF. CDR3 bases: TGCGCCAGCAGTTTAACCGGGACATTGAACACTGAAGCTTTCTTT.

The rearrangement links TRBV5-1 to TRBJ1-1; 7 bases align to TRBD1. This CDR3 comprises 13 residues. Looked up from germline, CDR1 is SGHRS and CDR2 is YFSETQ. J gave up 4 bases and V 4 bases, and 4 bases lay outside the gene matches. In nucleotides, the CDR3 is TGCGCCAGCAGCACCTACAGGGGCACTGAAGCTTTCTTT. Translating gives CASSTYRGTEAFF. Filled out from reference TRBV5-1 and TRBJ1-1, the complete variable domain reads KAGVTQTPRYLIKTRGQQVTLSCSPISGHRSVSWYQQTPGQGLQFLFEYFSETQRNKGNFPGRFSGRQFSNSRSEMNVSTLELGDSALYLCASSTYRGTEAFFGQGTRLTVV.

This rearrangement joins TRBV27 to TRBJ2-7, with 10 bases aligning to TRBD1. This CDR3 is 16 amino acids long. The J segment lost 1 base and the V segment lost 5 bases, leaving 8 bases of the junction unmatched. From germline, CDR1 is MNHEY and CDR2 SMNVEV (reference sequence). CDR3 nucleotides: TGTGCCAGCAGTCCAAGACAGGGGGCGATATCCTACGAGCAGTACTTC. It codes for CASSPRQGAISYEQYF.

The gene calls are TRBV5-1 and TRBJ2-2; 7 bases are a match to TRBD1. With V trimmed by 2 bases and J by 4 bases, 8 bases remained unmatched. Per the germline V gene, CDR1 is SGHRS and CDR2 is YFSETQ. The CDR3 sequence is 16 residues long. The CDR3 region has the DNA TGCGCCAGCAGCTTTGGGCGGACAGGTGGCACCGGGGAGCTGTTTTTT. Translation gives CASSFGRTGGTGELFF. Using reference TRBV5-1 and TRBJ2-2 for the parts outside the CDR3, the full variable domain is KAGVTQTPRYLIKTRGQQVTLSCSPISGHRSVSWYQQTPGQGLQFLFEYFSETQRNKGNFPGRFSGRQFSNSRSEMNVSTLELGDSALYLCASSFGRTGGTGELFFGEGSRLTVL.

The V gene is TRBV7-2, the J gene TRBJ1-1; 7 positions agree with TRBD1. Trimming at V came to 2 bases and at J to 4 bases, leaving 7 bases not matched to a gene. CDR3 length equals 15 residues. Germline assignment: CDR1 SGHTA and CDR2 FQGNSA. The CDR3 region has the DNA TGTGCCAGCAGCTTAATCCCGCAGGGGGGCACTGAAGCTTTCTTT. This codes for CASSLIPQGGTEAFF.

CDR3 in amino acids: CSGLWREGNEQFF. In DNA form, the CDR3 reads TGCAGCGGCCTCTGGCGGGAGGGGAATGAGCAGTTCTTC. V is TRBV29-1 and J is TRBJ2-1; TRBD2 aligns across 9 bases. This CDR3 comprises 13 residues. The junction had 8 bases not matched to a gene; V was cut back by 7 bases and J by 7 bases. From germline, CDR1 is SQVTM and CDR2 ANQGSEA.

This clone was recorded once. The chain has TRBV4-1 and TRBJ2-3; D is ambiguous. The CDR3 contains 13 residues. V lost 1 base and J lost 5, with 7 bases in between. The germline V gene encodes CDR1 MGHRA and CDR2 YSYEKL. The CDR3 is CASSQGTEDTQYF. The CDR3 DNA reads TGCGCCAGCAGCCAAGGGACCGAAGATACGCAGTATTTT.

This clone was counted between two and nine times. V gene TRBV6-1 combines with J gene TRBJ1-1; TRBD1 aligns across 9 bases. With V trimmed by 7 bases and J by 4 bases, 7 bases remained unmatched. Per germline, CDR1 MNHNS and CDR2 SASEGT. The CDR3 runs 14 residues. The CDR3 coding sequence is TGTGCCAGCAACAAACAGGGGGCGGGCACTGAAGCTTTCTTT. This gives the protein CASNKQGAGTEAFF.